This entry lists 9 T cell receptor beta chains sequenced from one sample in a study of cytomegalovirus exposure and HLA in healthy donors. The PCR contained 60 Vbeta and 13 Jbeta primers. Clones were read by immunoSEQ multiplex PCR, and TCRdb kept only the in-frame ones, dropping some. In total, the table holds more than 110,000 clones. Sequencing was done on a sample of PBMCs. These receptors originate from a man aged 35 to 55 in good health and CMV-seronegative.

The rearrangement joins TRBV28 to TRBJ2-3; perhaps TRBD2 as D (6 bases). The CDR3 length is 14 residues. V lost 7 bases to trimming and J lost 7 bases, with 18 bases between them. Germline CDR1 reads MDHEN; CDR2 reads SYDVKM. CDR3 bases: TGTGCCAGCAACCCCGCGGGGCCACAATATACGCAGTATTTT. Translation: CASNPAGPQYTQYF.

This chain joins TRBV6-1 and TRBJ1-2; D may be TRBD1 (6 bases). V was clipped by 0 bases and J by 4 bases, with 15 bases between them. The V gene's germline CDR1 is MNHNS and CDR2 SASEGT. This CDR3 is 16 amino acids long. The CDR3 DNA reads as TGTGCCAGCAGTGAAGCGGCAGGGGCTCACATCTATGGCTACACCTTC. This sequence encodes CASSEAAGAHIYGYTF.

This sequence joins TRBV5-4 and TRBJ2-5; TRBD2 matches 7 bases. Germline V gives CDR1 SGHNT, CDR2 YYREEE (reference sequence). The CDR3 loop spans 14 amino acids. The V segment lost 1 base and the J segment 10 bases; nucleotides outside the gene matches: 10. CDR3 region: CASSLLSPAGIQYF. For the CDR3, the DNA is TGTGCCAGCAGCTTGTTAAGTCCAGCGGGGATCCAGTACTTC.

The chain joins TRBV25-1 to TRBJ1-2, with 8 positions matching TRBD1. The V gene's germline CDR1 is MGHDK and CDR2 SYGVNS. The length of the CDR3 is 14 residues. V shed 4 bases and J 4 bases; nucleotides not matched to a gene: 5. CDR3 protein: CASSAGGWGYGYTF. The DNA for the CDR3 is TGTGCCAGCAGTGCAGGGGGCTGGGGCTATGGCTACACCTTC.

This sequence joins TRBV10-3 and TRBJ1-6, with D unresolved. Germline CDR1 ENHRY, CDR2 SYGVKD. Trimming cost V 0 bases and J 6 bases, with 6 bases left between them. The CDR3 runs 14 residues. CDR3 DNA sequence: TGTGCCATCAGTGAGTCTTCGGGTAATTCACCCCTCCACTTT. This codes for CAISESSGNSPLHF.

The chain is built from TRBV5-4 and TRBJ1-6; unclear D gene. Germline V lookup: CDR1 SGHNT, CDR2 YYREEE (reference sequence). The CDR3 runs 14 residues. V gave up 0 bases and J gave up 6 bases, with 7 bases separating them. CDR3 loop: CASSLEVGNSPLHF. The CDR3 nucleotides are TGTGCCAGCAGCTTGGAAGTCGGTAATTCACCCCTCCACTTT.

This chain connects TRBV2 to TRBJ2-3; D perhaps matches TRBD2 (6 bases). The CDR3 is 14 residues long. Trimming took off 6 bases at V and 2 bases at J, with 12 bases between the two ends. Germline V lookup: CDR1 SNHLY, CDR2 FYNNEI. CDR3 sequence reads: CASRVGDFTDTQYF. The DNA for the CDR3 is TGTGCCAGCAGGGTCGGGGACTTCACAGATACGCAGTATTTT. Supplemented by reference TRBV2 and TRBJ2-3, the full variable domain reads EPEVTQTPSHQVTQMGQEVILRCVPISNHLYFYWYRQILGQKVEFLVSFYNNEISEKSEIFDDQFSVERPDGSNFTLKIRSTKLEDSAMYFCASRVGDFTDTQYFGPGTRLTVL.

CDR3 region: CASSTQGTKNIQYF. The CDR3 DNA follows: TGTGCCAGCAGTACACAGGGTACCAAAAACATTCAGTACTTC. This chain connects TRBV2 to TRBJ2-4; possibly TRBD1 for D (6 bases). V shed 5 bases and J shed 2 bases, with 10 bases lying between them. The CDR3 contains 14 residues. CDR1 is SNHLY, CDR2 FYNNEI, per germline.

This chain uses TRBV21-1 with TRBJ2-7; the table's D call TRBD1 went unverified against the DNA. TRBV21-1 is noted as a pseudogene. The CDR3 spans 16 residues. The CDR3 DNA reads as TGTGCCAGCAGCAAAGGGGCAGGGCTCCTTCACGAGGAGCAGTACTTC. It specifies CASSKGAGLLHEEQYF.